The 23 T cell receptor beta chains presented below share a single source sample, sequenced in a study of cytomegalovirus exposure and HLA in healthy donors (dated by TCRdb to the late 2010s). Receptor libraries were prepared by the immunoSEQ multiplex PCR assay. For the multiplex PCR, a mixture combining 60 forward primers for TCR Vbeta segments and 13 reverse primers for TCR Jbeta segments was used. TCRdb mirrors the immuneACCESS table, restricted to in-frame sequences. Some clones are absent from its copies; in checked studies, under half trace to an unresolved V gene, and the reason for the others is unknown. The sample table holds some 98,000 clones, of which about two thirds were seen once. The top ten clones comprise under 3% of the sample. The sequenced sample consisted of PBMCs. Receptors were obtained from a man aged 45-65 years in good health and CMV-seronegative.

In this sample, this clone turned up a few times. This chain links TRBV7-3 with TRBJ2-1; a possible D gene is TRBD1 (5 bases). V was pared by 4 bases and J by 0 bases, with 10 bases between. This CDR3 spans 15 amino acids. CDR1 and CDR2 from the germline V gene are SGHTA and FQGTGA. CDR3 coding DNA: TGTGCCAGCAGCTCCGGACATAGCTCCTACAATGAGCAGTTCTTC. Translated, it gives CASSSGHSSYNEQFF.

The chain employs TRBV5-1 and TRBJ2-4; 9 bases map to TRBD2. This CDR3 has 15 amino acids. Germline V gives CDR1 SGHRS, CDR2 YFSETQ. V shed 0 bases and J 5 bases; nucleotides not matched to a gene: 3. The CDR3 region is CASSLAGGGENIQYF. The CDR3 nucleotides are TGCGCCAGCAGCTTGGCTGGCGGGGGGGAAAACATTCAGTACTTC.

V usage is TRBV15 and J usage is TRBJ2-5, with 7 bases fitting TRBD1. The DNA matches TRBJ2-7 better at its end, which makes the J call doubtful. Germline V lookup: CDR1 LNHNV, CDR2 YYDKDF (reference sequence). The CDR3 covers 14 residues. The CDR3 region has the DNA TGTGCCACCAGTTCGGACAGGTTTAAGGACGAGCAGTACTTC. It specifies CATSSDRFKDEQYF.

The chain links TRBV7-9 to TRBJ1-4; the match to TRBD1 covers 7 bases. The CDR3 is 15 amino acids. V gave up 5 bases and J gave up 6 bases; unmatched junction bases: 9. Germline V gene sequence: CDR1 SEHNR, CDR2 FQNEAQ (reference sequence). CDR3: CASSGSPGGDEKLFF. CDR3 in DNA: TGTGCCAGCAGCGGTAGCCCAGGGGGAGATGAAAAACTGTTTTTT.

This chain joins TRBV15 and TRBJ1-5; the match to TRBD1 covers 8 bases. Germline-derived CDR1 and CDR2 are LNHNV and YYDKDF (reference sequence). V lost 5 bases to trimming and J lost 2 bases; unmatched junction nucleotides: 5. The CDR3 length is 15 residues. CDR3: CATSEQGDGNQPQHF. CDR3 DNA: TGTGCCACCAGCGAACAGGGGGACGGCAATCAGCCCCAGCATTTT.

This chain links TRBV10-3 with TRBJ2-2; possible D gene TRBD1, 6 bases. The CDR3 totals 15 residues. Trimming stripped 10 bases from V and 5 bases from J, with 20 bases between. Germline assignment: CDR1 ENHRY and CDR2 SYGVKD. The CDR3 loop is CATTTGQGTTGELFF. CDR3 nucleotides: TGTGCCACGACCACAGGGCAGGGGACAACCGGGGAGCTGTTTTTT.

The CDR3 loop reads CAWKGGAGYTF. The DNA of the CDR3 is TGTGCCTGGAAGGGTGGGGCTGGCTACACCTTC. The gene calls are TRBV30 and TRBJ1-2, with D tentatively TRBD1 (5 bases). V shed 4 bases and J shed 7 bases, with 10 bases lying between them. The CDR3 extends over 11 amino acids. Germline assignment: CDR1 GTSNPN and CDR2 SVGIG (reference sequence).

The chain links TRBV5-1 to TRBJ2-7; D might be TRBD2 (5 bases). The CDR3 loop spans 15 amino acids. V lost 0 bases and J 2 bases, leaving 12 bases between the germline ends. Germline loops: CDR1 SGHRS, CDR2 YFSETQ. The CDR3 region has the DNA TGCGCCAGCAGCTTGGGGCCAGGAGGTGCCTACGAGCAGTACTTC. It yields the protein CASSLGPGGAYEQYF.

V gene TRBV29-1 combines with J gene TRBJ2-3; no clear D. CDR3 size: 13 residues. Germline CDR1 is SQVTM and CDR2 is ANQGSEA. Trimming removed 6 bases from V and 1 base from J, with 11 bases in between. The CDR3 spells CSVVAARTDTQYF. The CDR3, as DNA: TGCAGCGTCGTTGCGGCGCGCACAGATACGCAGTATTTT.

The chain is built from TRBV7-2 and TRBJ1-2, with 8 bases identical to TRBD1. From germline, CDR1 is SGHTA and CDR2 FQGNSA. The length of the CDR3 is 14 residues. Trimming cost V 5 bases and J 10 bases; bases outside gene matches: 12. Written as DNA, the CDR3 is TGTGCCAGCAGCGCTTGGGGACAGGTCTTGATCTACACCTTC. Encoded protein: CASSAWGQVLIYTF.

V is TRBV28 and J is TRBJ2-1; a possible D gene is TRBD2 (6 bases). The CDR3 loop spans 18 amino acids. V was clipped by 6 bases and J by 7 bases, with 28 bases between them. Germline V gives CDR1 MDHEN, CDR2 SYDVKM. The CDR3 DNA is TGTGCCAGCAGCAAATCCGGGACTCACACCAAGATGGGAAATGAGCAGTTCTTC. This translates into CASSKSGTHTKMGNEQFF.

This chain links TRBV27 with TRBJ2-1, with D hard to call. The CDR3 loop spans 10 amino acids. The germline gives CDR1 MNHEY, CDR2 SMNVEV (reference sequence). The germline V and J ends were trimmed by 6 bases and 11 bases, with 8 bases remaining between them. The CDR3 spells CASSATKQFF. The CDR3 bases are TGTGCCAGCAGCGCAACTAAGCAGTTCTTC.

The chain employs TRBV6-1 and TRBJ1-4; TRBD1 agrees at 10 bases. V dropped 5 bases and J dropped 7; count of bases not matched to a gene: 4. This CDR3 contains 14 residues. Germline CDR1 and CDR2: MNHNS and SASEGT. The CDR3 reads CASSPGTGVEKLFF. CDR3 sequence (DNA): TGTGCCAGCAGTCCCGGGACAGGGGTTGAAAAACTGTTTTTT.

This clone came up once. The chain uses TRBV7-6 and TRBJ1-1; 7 bases fit TRBD1. This CDR3 has 15 amino acids. Germline V gene lookup returns CDR1 SGHVS and CDR2 FNYEAQ. Trimming removed 5 bases from V and 0 bases from J; junction bases left unmatched: 6. This CDR3 is CASSPKQGVNTEAFF. CDR3 bases: TGTGCCAGCAGCCCGAAGCAGGGGGTGAACACTGAAGCTTTCTTT. Combining the CDR3 with reference TRBV7-6 and TRBJ1-1 gives the whole variable domain GAGVSQSPRYKVTKRGQDVALRCDPISGHVSLYWYRQALGQGPEFLTYFNYEAQQDKSGLPNDRFSAERPEGSISTLTIQRTEQRDSAMYRCASSPKQGVNTEAFFGQGTRLTVV.

This chain connects TRBV28 to TRBJ2-7, with D maybe TRBD2 (5 bases). The CDR3 sequence is 12 residues long. Germline V gene sequence: CDR1 MDHEN, CDR2 SYDVKM. The V end lost 3 bases, the J end lost 7 bases, and 10 bases lay between the germline ends. CDR3 coding DNA: TGTGCCAGCAGTTTTGGGTCGGGAGAGCAGTACTTC. Encoded protein: CASSFGSGEQYF.

The gene calls are TRBV11-2 and TRBJ1-1; a weak D match, TRBD1 (5 bases). This CDR3 is 15 amino acids long. The V gene lost 2 bases and the J gene lost 9 bases, with 19 bases spanning the gap. Germline V gene sequence: CDR1 SGHAT, CDR2 FQNNGV. The CDR3 sequence: CASSLRGDQITQAFF. The CDR3 DNA reads as TGTGCCAGCAGCTTACGGGGGGACCAGATAACGCAAGCTTTCTTT. Complete variable domain (other parts from reference TRBV11-2 and TRBJ1-1): EAGVAQSPRYKIIEKRQSVAFWCNPISGHATLYWYQQILGQGPKLLIQFQNNGVVDDSQLPKDRFSAERLKGVDSTLKIQPAKLEDSAVYLCASSLRGDQITQAFFGQGTRLTVV.

The genes are TRBV14 and TRBJ1-6, with TRBD1 matching 10 bases. V lost 5 bases, J lost 5 bases, and 6 bases stayed unmatched. The CDR3 is 16 residues long. CDR1 SGHDN and CDR2 FVKESK come from the germline V gene. The CDR3 nucleotides read TGTGCCAGCAGCATATGGACAGGGGGAGATAATTCACCCCTCCACTTT. As protein: CASSIWTGGDNSPLHF.

CDR3 in amino acids: CSTLTPENTEAFF. CDR3 sequence (DNA): TGCAGCACATTGACACCCGAAAACACTGAAGCTTTCTTT. The chain employs TRBV29-1 and TRBJ1-1; D uncertain. The CDR3 runs to 13 residues. Germline CDR1 and CDR2: SQVTM and ANQGSEA. Trimming pared 8 bases from V and 2 bases from J, leaving 15 bases between.

This clone has more than one count but fewer than ten. J is TRBJ2-3 and V is TRBV4-2, with TRBD2 matching 11 bases. This CDR3 comprises 15 residues. J gave up 4 bases and V 7 bases, and 7 bases lay outside the gene matches. CDR1 LGHNA and CDR2 YNFKEQ come from the germline V gene. The CDR3 sequence is CASKTRSGGADTQYF. DNA for the CDR3: TGTGCCAGCAAGACCCGTAGCGGGGGGGCAGATACGCAGTATTTT.

This clone was picked up a small number of times. The chain links TRBV4-1 to TRBJ2-5, with TRBD2 matching 12 bases. The J call is in doubt because the DNA end fits TRBJ2-7 better. In germline, CDR1 is MGHRA, CDR2 YSYEKL. This CDR3 comprises 16 residues. In DNA form, the CDR3 reads TGCGCCAGCAGAGAAGGACTAGCGGGACTCTCCTACGAGCAGTACTTC. Protein product: CASREGLAGLSYEQYF.

The chain couples TRBV19 to TRBJ2-1; D may be TRBD1 (6 bases). From germline, CDR1 is LNHDA and CDR2 SQIVND (reference sequence). Deletions cut 4 bases from V and 2 bases from J, with 15 bases between. The CDR3 has 16 amino acids. CDR3 loop: CASSTYRDGTYNEQFF. CDR3 DNA sequence: TGTGCCAGTAGTACCTACAGGGATGGGACCTACAATGAGCAGTTCTTC. The whole variable domain, remainder taken from reference TRBV19 and TRBJ2-1, is DGGITQSPKYLFRKEGQNVTLSCEQNLNHDAMYWYRQDPGQGLRLIYYSQIVNDFQKGDIAEGYSVSREKKESFPLTVTSAQKNPTAFYLCASSTYRDGTYNEQFFGPGTRLTVL.

This rearrangement joins TRBV5-6 to TRBJ2-1; D possibly corresponds to TRBD1 (6 bases). The V gene's germline CDR1 is SGHDT and CDR2 YYEEEE. V lost 5 bases to trimming and J lost 4 bases, with 19 bases between them. There are 16 residues in the CDR3. The CDR3 reads CASRPAPTGTYNEQFF. CDR3 sequence (DNA): TGTGCCAGCAGACCCGCTCCGACAGGAACTTACAATGAGCAGTTCTTC.

The rearrangement uses TRBV12-1 and TRBJ1-4; the D call TRBD1 from the table was never checked on the DNA. TRBV12-1 is classified as a pseudogene. The CDR3 sequence is 16 residues long. This CDR3 reads CASSFDRGLGNEKLFF. CDR3 DNA: TGTGCCAGCAGCTTTGACAGGGGCTTGGGTAATGAAAAACTGTTTTTT.